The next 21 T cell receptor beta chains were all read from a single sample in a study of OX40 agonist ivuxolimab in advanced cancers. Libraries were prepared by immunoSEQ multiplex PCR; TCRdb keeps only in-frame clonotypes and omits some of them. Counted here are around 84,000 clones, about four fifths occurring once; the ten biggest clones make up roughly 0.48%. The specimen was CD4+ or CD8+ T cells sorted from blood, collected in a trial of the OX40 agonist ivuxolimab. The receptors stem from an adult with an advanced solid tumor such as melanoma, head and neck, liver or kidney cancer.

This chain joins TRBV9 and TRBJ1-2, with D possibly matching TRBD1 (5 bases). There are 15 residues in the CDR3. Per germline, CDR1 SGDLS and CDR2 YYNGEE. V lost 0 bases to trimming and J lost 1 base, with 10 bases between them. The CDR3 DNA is TGTGCCAGCAGCGTAGGGCAGGGAGTTAACTATGGCTACACCTTC. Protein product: CASSVGQGVNYGYTF.

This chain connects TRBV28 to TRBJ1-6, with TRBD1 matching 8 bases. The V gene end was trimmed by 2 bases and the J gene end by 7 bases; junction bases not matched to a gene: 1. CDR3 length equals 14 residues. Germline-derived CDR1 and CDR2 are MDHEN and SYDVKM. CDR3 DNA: TGTGCCAGCAGTTTAGACAGGGGCAATTCACCCCTCCACTTT. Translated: CASSLDRGNSPLHF.

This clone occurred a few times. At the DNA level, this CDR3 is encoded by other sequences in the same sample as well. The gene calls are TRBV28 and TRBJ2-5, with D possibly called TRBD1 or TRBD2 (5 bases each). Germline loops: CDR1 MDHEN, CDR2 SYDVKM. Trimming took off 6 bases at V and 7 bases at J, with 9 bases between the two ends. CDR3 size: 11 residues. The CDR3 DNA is TGTGCCAGCAGGGGACGAGGGACCCAGTACTTC. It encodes CASRGRGTQYF.

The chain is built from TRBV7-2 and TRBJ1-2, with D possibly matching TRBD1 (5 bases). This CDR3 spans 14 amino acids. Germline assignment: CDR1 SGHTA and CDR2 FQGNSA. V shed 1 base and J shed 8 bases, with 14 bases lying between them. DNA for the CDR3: TGTGCCAGCAGCTTAGATCGGGGCAATCGCGGCTACACCTTC. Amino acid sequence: CASSLDRGNRGYTF.

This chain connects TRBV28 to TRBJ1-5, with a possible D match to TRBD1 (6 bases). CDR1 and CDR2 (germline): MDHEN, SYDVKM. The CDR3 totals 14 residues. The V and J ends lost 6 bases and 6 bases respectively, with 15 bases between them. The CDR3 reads CASSPPGAGQPQHF. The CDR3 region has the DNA TGTGCCAGCAGCCCACCAGGGGCGGGTCAGCCCCAGCATTTT.

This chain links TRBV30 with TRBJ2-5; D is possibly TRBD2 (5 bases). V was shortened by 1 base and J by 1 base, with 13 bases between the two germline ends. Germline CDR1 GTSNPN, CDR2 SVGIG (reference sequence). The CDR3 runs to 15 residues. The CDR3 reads CAWSGPRGSQETQYF. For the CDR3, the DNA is TGTGCCTGGAGTGGTCCGAGAGGGAGCCAAGAGACCCAGTACTTC. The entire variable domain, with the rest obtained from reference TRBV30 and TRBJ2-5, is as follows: SQTIHQWPATLVQPVGSPLSLECTVEGTSNPNLYWYRQAAGRGLQLLFYSVGIGQISSEVPQNLSASRPQDRQFILSSKKLLLSDSGFYLCAWSGPRGSQETQYFGPGTRLLVL.

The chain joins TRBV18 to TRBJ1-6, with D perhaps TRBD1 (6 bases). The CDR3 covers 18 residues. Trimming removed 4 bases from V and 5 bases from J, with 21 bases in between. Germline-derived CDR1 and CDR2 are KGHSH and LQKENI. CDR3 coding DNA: TGTGCCAGCTCACAAAAATCCACGGGGGCGATTGATAATTCACCCCTCCACTTT. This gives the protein CASSQKSTGAIDNSPLHF.

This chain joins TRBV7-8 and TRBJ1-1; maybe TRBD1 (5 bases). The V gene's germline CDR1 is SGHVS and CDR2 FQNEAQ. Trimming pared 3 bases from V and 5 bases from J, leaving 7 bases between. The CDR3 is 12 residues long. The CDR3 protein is CASSLGETEAFF. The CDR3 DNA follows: TGTGCCAGCAGCTTGGGGGAAACTGAAGCTTTCTTT.

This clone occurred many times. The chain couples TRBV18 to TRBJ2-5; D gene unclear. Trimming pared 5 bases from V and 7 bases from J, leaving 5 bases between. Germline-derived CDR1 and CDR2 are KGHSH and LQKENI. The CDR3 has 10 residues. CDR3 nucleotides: TGTGCCAGCTCAGTTACGACCCAGTACTTC. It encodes CASSVTTQYF.

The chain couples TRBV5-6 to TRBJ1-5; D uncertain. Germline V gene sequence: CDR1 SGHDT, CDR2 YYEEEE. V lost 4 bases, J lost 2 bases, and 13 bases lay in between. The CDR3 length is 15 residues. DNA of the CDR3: TGTGCCAGCAGCAAGACGCGGGGAGGCAATCAGCCCCAGCATTTT. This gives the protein CASSKTRGGNQPQHF.

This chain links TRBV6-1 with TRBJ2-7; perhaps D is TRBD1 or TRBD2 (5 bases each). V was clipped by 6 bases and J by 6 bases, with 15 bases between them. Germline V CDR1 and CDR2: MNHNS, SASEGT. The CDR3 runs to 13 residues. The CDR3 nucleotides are TGTGCCAGCAGGAAGACGGGACCGGGCGAGCAGTACTTC. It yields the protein CASRKTGPGEQYF.

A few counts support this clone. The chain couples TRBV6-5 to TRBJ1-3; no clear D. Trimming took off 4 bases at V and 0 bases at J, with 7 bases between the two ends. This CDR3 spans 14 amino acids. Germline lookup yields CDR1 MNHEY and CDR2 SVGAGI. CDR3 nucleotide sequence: TGTGCCAGCAGTTTAGAATCCTCTGGAAACACCATATATTTT. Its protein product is CASSLESSGNTIYF.

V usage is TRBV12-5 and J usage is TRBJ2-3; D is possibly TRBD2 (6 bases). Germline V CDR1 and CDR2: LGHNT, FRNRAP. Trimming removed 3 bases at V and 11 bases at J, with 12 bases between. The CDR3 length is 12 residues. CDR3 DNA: TGTGCTAGTGGTTTTGAGTTCGGGGGGCAGTATTTT. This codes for CASGFEFGGQYF.

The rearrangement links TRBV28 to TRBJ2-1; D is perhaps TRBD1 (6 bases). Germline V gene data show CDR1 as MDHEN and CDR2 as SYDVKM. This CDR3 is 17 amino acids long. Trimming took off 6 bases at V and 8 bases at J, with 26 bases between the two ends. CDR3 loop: CASRIIQGLSKVDEQFF. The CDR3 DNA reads TGTGCCAGCAGGATCATACAGGGCTTAAGTAAGGTCGATGAGCAGTTCTTC.

CDR3 residues: CASSTLRGSYNEQFF. CDR3 DNA: TGTGCCAGCAGCACCCTTCGGGGCTCCTACAATGAGCAGTTCTTC. The rearrangement links TRBV7-2 to TRBJ2-1; D may be TRBD2 (5 bases). The germline CDR1 and CDR2 sequences are SGHTA and FQGNSA. Between the trimmed V and J ends, which lost 5 bases and 0 bases, there was a span of 11 bases. The CDR3 length is 15 residues.

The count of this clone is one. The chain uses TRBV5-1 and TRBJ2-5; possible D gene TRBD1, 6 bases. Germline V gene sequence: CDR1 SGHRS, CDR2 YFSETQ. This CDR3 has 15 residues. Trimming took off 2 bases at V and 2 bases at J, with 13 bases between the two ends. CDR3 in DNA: TGCGCCAGCAGCTTTTTGGGACAAAGTCAAGAGACCCAGTACTTC. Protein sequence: CASSFLGQSQETQYF.

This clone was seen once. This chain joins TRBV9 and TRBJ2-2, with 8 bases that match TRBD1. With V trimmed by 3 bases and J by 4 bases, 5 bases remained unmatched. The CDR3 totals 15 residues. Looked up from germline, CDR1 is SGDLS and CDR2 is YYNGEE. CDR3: CASSGRQGPTGELFF. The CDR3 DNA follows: TGTGCCAGCAGCGGCCGACAGGGGCCCACCGGGGAGCTGTTTTTT.

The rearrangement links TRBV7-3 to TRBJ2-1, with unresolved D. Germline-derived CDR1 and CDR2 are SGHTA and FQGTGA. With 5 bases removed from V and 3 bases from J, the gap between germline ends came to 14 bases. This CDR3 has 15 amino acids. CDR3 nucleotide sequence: TGTGCCAGCAGCCCCCTGGGCGGCATCTACAATGAGCAGTTCTTC. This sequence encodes CASSPLGGIYNEQFF.

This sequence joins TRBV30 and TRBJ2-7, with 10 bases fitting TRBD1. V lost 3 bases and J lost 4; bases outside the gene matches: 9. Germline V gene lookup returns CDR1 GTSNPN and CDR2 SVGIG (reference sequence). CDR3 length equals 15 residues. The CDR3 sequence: CAWSLVGTGVYEQYF. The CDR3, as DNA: TGTGCCTGGAGCTTAGTCGGGACAGGGGTGTACGAGCAGTACTTC.

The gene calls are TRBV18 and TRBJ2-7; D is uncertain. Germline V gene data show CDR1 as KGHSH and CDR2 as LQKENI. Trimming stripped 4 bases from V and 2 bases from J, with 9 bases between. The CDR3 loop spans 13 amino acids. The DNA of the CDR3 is TGTGCCAGCTCACTAATCGAAGCCTACGAGCAGTACTTC. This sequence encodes CASSLIEAYEQYF.

The CDR3 bases are TGTGCCAGCAGCATCGGGACTCCCTCCTACAATGAGCAGTTCTTC. Its translation: CASSIGTPSYNEQFF. The chain uses TRBV7-2 and TRBJ2-1; a weak D match, TRBD2 (6 bases). CDR1 is SGHTA and CDR2 is FQGNSA in the germline V gene. The CDR3 is 15 amino acids. Trimming pared 5 bases from V and 0 bases from J, leaving 11 bases between.